These 12 T cell receptor beta chains were sequenced from one sample in a study of blood T cell repertoires in COVID-19. The repertoire was sequenced with immunoSEQ multiplex PCR; TCRdb's copy has only in-frame clones and lacks some. The repertoire holds around 230,000 clones, with 65% to 85% as singletons. Sequenced sample: peripheral blood. All receptors come from a woman aged 80 or over with acute or convalescent COVID-19.

J is TRBJ2-3 and V is TRBV29-1; TRBD2 matches 7 bases. Germline CDR1 and CDR2: SQVTM and ANQGSEA. CDR3 length: 15 residues. With 2 bases clipped from V and 3 bases from J, the junction kept 8 bases outside the gene matches. CDR3 coding DNA: TGCAGCGTTGAAAGCCTAGCGGTTGGGACAGATACGCAGTATTTT. Translated, it gives CSVESLAVGTDTQYF.

Here the CDR3 reads CASSPGQVQETQYF. The CDR3 DNA reads TGTGCCAGCAGCCCGGGACAGGTCCAAGAGACCCAGTACTTC. This sequence joins TRBV25-1 and TRBJ2-5, with 8 bases matching TRBD1. The V and J ends lost 6 bases and 1 base, in that order; junction bases with no gene match: 4. Germline CDR1 and CDR2: MGHDK and SYGVNS. There are 14 residues in the CDR3. The variable domain in full, with the rest retrieved from reference TRBV25-1 and TRBJ2-5, is EADIYQTPRYLVIGTGKKITLECSQTMGHDKMYWYQQDPGMELHLIHYSYGVNSTEKGDLSSESTVSRIRTEHFPLTLESARPSHTSQYLCASSPGQVQETQYFGPGTRLLVL.

The count of this clone is one. V and J are TRBV4-2 and TRBJ2-1, with 8 nucleotides matching TRBD2. V was clipped by 1 base and J by 3 bases; unmatched bases: 5. Germline V gene lookup returns CDR1 LGHNA and CDR2 YNFKEQ. This CDR3 spans 16 amino acids. The CDR3 spells CASSQGAGELYNEQFF. DNA for the CDR3: TGTGCCAGCAGCCAAGGAGCGGGAGAACTCTACAATGAGCAGTTCTTC.

V is TRBV5-1 and J is TRBJ1-2; D is unclear. The CDR3 covers 15 residues. The V end lost 0 bases, the J end lost 2 bases, and 11 bases lay between the germline ends. The V gene's germline CDR1 is SGHRS and CDR2 YFSETQ. The CDR3: CASSLEAEKNYGYTF. Here the CDR3 DNA reads TGCGCCAGCAGCTTGGAAGCGGAGAAAAACTATGGCTACACCTTC.

CDR3 sequence reads: CASSRGDRNTGELFF. Written as DNA, the CDR3 is TGTGCCAGCAGCCGTGGGGACAGGAACACCGGGGAGCTGTTTTTT. The J gene is TRBJ2-2, the V gene TRBV27, with 7 bases aligning to TRBD1. Unmatched junction bases numbered 5, after V lost 6 bases and J lost 1 base. This CDR3 contains 15 residues. CDR1 MNHEY and CDR2 SMNVEV come from the germline V gene (reference sequence).

This clone came up a few times. This chain links TRBV2 with TRBJ1-2, with D uncertain. The germline CDR1 and CDR2 sequences are SNHLY and FYNNEI. This CDR3 is built from 16 residues. The V end lost 6 bases, the J end lost 4 bases, and 21 bases lay between the germline ends. The CDR3 DNA follows: TGTGCCAGCAGCCCACTGGGAGTCGAGGAGAGCTATGGCTACACCTTC. This gives the protein CASSPLGVEESYGYTF.

The J gene is TRBJ2-1, the V gene TRBV12-5; TRBD2 might be the D (7 bases). The CDR3 is 15 residues long. CDR1 is LGHNT and CDR2 is FRNRAP in the germline V gene. V lost 6 bases, J lost 7 bases, and 19 bases lay in between. This chain's CDR3 is CASGAEGGVGNEQFF. In DNA, the CDR3 is TGTGCTAGTGGCGCAGAAGGGGGGGTTGGAAATGAGCAGTTCTTC.

V and J are TRBV27 and TRBJ1-1; D not certain. V was cut by 3 bases and J by 1 base, with 6 bases left in between. Germline CDR1 is MNHEY and CDR2 is SMNVEV (reference sequence). The CDR3 spans 13 residues. The CDR3 sequence is CASSFWQNTEAFF. The CDR3 bases are TGTGCCAGCAGTTTTTGGCAGAACACTGAAGCTTTCTTT.

V gene TRBV19 combines with J gene TRBJ2-1; the D gene is possibly TRBD2 (6 bases). The V end was cut by 2 bases, the J end by 4 bases, with 12 bases between. This CDR3 has 15 amino acids. Germline loops: CDR1 LNHDA, CDR2 SQIVND (reference sequence). CDR3 residues: CASSIIGEEYNEQFF. CDR3 DNA: TGTGCCAGTAGTATAATAGGGGAGGAATACAATGAGCAGTTCTTC. The full variable domain, with the rest looked up from reference TRBV19 and TRBJ2-1, is DGGITQSPKYLFRKEGQNVTLSCEQNLNHDAMYWYRQDPGQGLRLIYYSQIVNDFQKGDIAEGYSVSREKKESFPLTVTSAQKNPTAFYLCASSIIGEEYNEQFFGPGTRLTVL.

This clone is a singleton in its sample. The chain links TRBV24-1 to TRBJ2-1; 12 positions match TRBD2. The CDR3 sequence is 16 residues long. V was clipped by 4 bases and J by 8 bases; unmatched bases: 8. The germline V gene has CDR1 KGHDR and CDR2 SFDVKD. CDR3 DNA: TGTGCCACCAGTGACTCTAGCGGGAGGGCCTTCTATGAGCAGTTCTTC. This sequence encodes CATSDSSGRAFYEQFF.

The chain couples TRBV18 to TRBJ1-3; D perhaps matches TRBD1 (6 bases). V lost 4 bases and J lost 0, with 10 bases in between. This CDR3 is built from 15 residues. The germline CDR1 and CDR2 sequences are KGHSH and LQKENI. The CDR3 sequence is CASSLLDSSGNTIYF. The CDR3 DNA sequence: TGTGCCAGCTCACTCCTGGACAGCTCTGGAAACACCATATATTTT.

With regard to this clone: Other DNA sequences in the same sample also yield this CDR3. V and J are TRBV2 and TRBJ2-1; TRBD2 matches 7 bases. Germline lookup yields CDR1 SNHLY and CDR2 FYNNEI. The CDR3 has 15 amino acids. The junction had 4 bases not matched to a gene; V was cut back by 3 bases and J by 2 bases. In DNA, the CDR3 is TGTGCCAGCAGTGAGGGGCGGGGGACCTACAATGAGCAGTTCTTC. Amino acids: CASSEGRGTYNEQFF.